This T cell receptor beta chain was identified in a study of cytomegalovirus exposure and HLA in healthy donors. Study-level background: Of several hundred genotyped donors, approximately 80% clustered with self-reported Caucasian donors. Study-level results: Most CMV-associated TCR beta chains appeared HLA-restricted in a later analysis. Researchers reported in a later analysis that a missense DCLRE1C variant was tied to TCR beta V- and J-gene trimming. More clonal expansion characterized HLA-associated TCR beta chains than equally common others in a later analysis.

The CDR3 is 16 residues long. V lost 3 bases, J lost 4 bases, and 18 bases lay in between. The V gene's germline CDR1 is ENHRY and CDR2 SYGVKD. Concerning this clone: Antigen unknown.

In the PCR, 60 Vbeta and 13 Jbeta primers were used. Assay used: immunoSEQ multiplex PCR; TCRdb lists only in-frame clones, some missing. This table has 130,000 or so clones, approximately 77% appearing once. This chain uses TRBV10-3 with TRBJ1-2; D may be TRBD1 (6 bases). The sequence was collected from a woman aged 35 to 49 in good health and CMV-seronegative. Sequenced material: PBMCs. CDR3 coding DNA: TGTGCCATCAGTGATCACTCCGGGACAACTACCTATGGCTACACCTTC. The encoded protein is CAISDHSGTTTYGYTF.